The entry below gives a single TCR beta chain sequence along with its context. These data belong to a study of blood T cell repertoires in COVID-19. About the research overall: Acute and convalescent COVID-19 samples came from the United States, Italy and Spain. PBMCs, B-cell-depleted T cells, or T cells were the source of the cDNA or gDNA that made up the material.

As processed by the authors: Counts of nucleated cells, estimated from reference gene primer amplification, were obtained. Profiled with immunoSEQ multiplex PCR; TCRdb holds only in-frame clones, not every one. Clonal size and the V and J genes are those of that table, whereas D and trimming came from the DNA. The table records around 200,000 clones, about nine tenths of them present only once. CDR1 is SGHRS and CDR2 is YFSETQ in the germline V gene. The J segment lost 4 bases and the V segment lost 4 bases, leaving 7 bases of the junction unmatched. There are 17 residues in the CDR3. The receptor was derived from an elderly man with acute or convalescent COVID-19. V is TRBV5-1 and J is TRBJ2-3; 15 bases match TRBD2. The material sequenced was peripheral blood. In DNA, the CDR3 is TGCGCCAGCAGCCGGGGACTAGCGGGAGGAGGGGCAGATACGCAGTATTTT. Its protein is CASSRGLAGGGADTQYF. The whole variable domain, remainder taken from reference TRBV5-1 and TRBJ2-3, is KAGVTQTPRYLIKTRGQQVTLSCSPISGHRSVSWYQQTPGQGLQFLFEYFSETQRNKGNFPGRFSGRQFSNSRSEMNVSTLELGDSALYLCASSRGLAGGGADTQYFGPGTRLTVL.